Given below is one TCR beta chain in context. What it recognizes is unknown. The sample comes from a study of memory B cells and T cells in multiple sclerosis. TCRdb keeps only in-frame clones here, not all; method: immunoSEQ multiplex PCR. The sample lists roughly 30,000 clones, about 83% seen once, with approximately 2.5% in the top ten. V lost 5 bases to trimming and J lost 0 bases, with 11 bases between them. This CDR3 spans 14 amino acids. In germline, CDR1 is MDHEN, CDR2 SYDVKM. After stimulus-free culture, autoproliferating CFSE-dim and non-proliferating CFSE-high T cells were sequenced separately. Pooled replicate wells came from 50 million to 60 million CFSE-labeled PBMCs cultured around seven days without stimulus. PBMCs were labeled with 0.5 to 0.65 uM CFSE and cultured without exogenous stimuli. General observations from the study: Shared clonotype counts depended on differing compartment clone-set sizes and were normalized.

The sequence was collected from a human donor with multiple sclerosis. The chain couples TRBV28 to TRBJ2-7; D is undetermined. Sample: PBMCs from blood kept in culture. The CDR3 region is CASSETVASYEQYF. The DNA for the CDR3 is TGTGCCAGCAGTGAGACGGTTGCCTCCTACGAGCAGTACTTC.